The 10 T cell receptor beta chains below come from one sample, sequenced in a study of Graves' ophthalmopathy and Graves' hyperthyroidism listed by TCRdb under 2018. Reads for this sample came from an Illumina HiSeq 2000. For repertoire sequencing, the TCR beta CDR3 regions were amplified from RNA transcripts. The first round of RT-PCR was done with HTBI primers and the Qiagen OneStep RT-PCR kit, and was followed by a second round of multiplex PCR, then size selection and purification. The public reads were run again by TCRdb, first through fastp at Q25 and then through MiXCR, and only productive beta chains were kept. Rows with one shared CDR3 protein collapse into an entry with the most common genes and DNA. Recorded for this sample are some 390,000 distinct CDR3 sequences; approximately 20% of them occurred a single time. Roughly 1.5% of the sample belongs to the ten largest clones. Material: peripheral blood. These receptors were obtained from a woman aged 18-29 years with Graves' ophthalmopathy. Donor details come from another sample of the same person, matched by shared clones.

This clonotype was found many times. The chain uses TRBV12-3 or TRBV12-4 and TRBJ1-5; no firm D call. Trimming left V 9 bases short and J 3 bases short, with 9 bases between. This CDR3 is built from 12 residues. The CDR3 loop is CASEKINQPQHF. CDR3 sequence (DNA): TGTGCCAGTGAGAAGATCAATCAGCCCCAGCATTTT.

This chain uses TRBV27 with TRBJ2-7, with D maybe TRBD1 (5 bases). The germline CDR1 and CDR2 sequences are MNHEY and SMNVEV (reference sequence). Trimming took off 6 bases at V and 1 base at J, with 16 bases between the two ends. This CDR3 has 15 amino acids. The CDR3 DNA reads TGTGCCAGCAGGGCAGGGCCGTACCCATCCTACGAGCAGTACTTC. Amino acids: CASRAGPYPSYEQYF.

This clonotype has at least ten counts. V and J are TRBV5-6 and TRBJ2-2; D uncertain. Germline V gene lookup returns CDR1 SGHDT and CDR2 YYEEEE. The V gene lost 2 bases and the J gene lost 4 bases, with 12 bases spanning the gap. The CDR3 is 15 amino acids. CDR3 residues: CASSFRMSATGELFF. In nucleotides, the CDR3 is TGTGCCAGCAGCTTTCGGATGAGTGCCACCGGGGAGCTGTTTTTT.

There are many counts of this clonotype. The rearrangement joins TRBV6-1 to TRBJ2-1; D perhaps matches TRBD1 (6 bases). The V gene lost 6 bases and the J gene lost 4 bases, with 16 bases spanning the gap. The V gene's germline CDR1 is MNHNS and CDR2 SASEGT. The CDR3 spans 15 residues. CDR3 in DNA: TGTGCCAGCAGCTCAGGGTCAGGGGATTACAATGAGCAGTTCTTC. This codes for CASSSGSGDYNEQFF.

In its sample, this clonotype was seen many times. The genes are TRBV7-2 and TRBJ2-7, with 11 bases that match TRBD2. This CDR3 is built from 15 residues. Germline V gene sequence: CDR1 SGHTA, CDR2 FQGNSA. With 6 bases clipped from V and 1 base from J, the junction kept 5 bases outside the gene matches. The CDR3 bases are TGTGCCAGCAGTCTAGCGGGAGGTTCTTCCTACGAGCAGTACTTC. Protein product: CASSLAGGSSYEQYF.

This clonotype has a count of ten or more. The rearrangement joins TRBV4-1 to TRBJ1-6; no definite D call. Trimming took off 3 bases at V and 7 bases at J, with 4 bases between the two ends. This CDR3 comprises 12 residues. CDR1 is MGHRA and CDR2 is YSYEKL in the germline V gene. The CDR3 sequence is CASSHTNSPLHF. In DNA form, the CDR3 reads TGCGCCAGCAGCCATACAAATTCACCCCTCCACTTT.

In this sample, this clonotype turned up many times. The genes are TRBV15 and TRBJ2-2; D is ambiguous. The CDR3 contains 12 residues. Germline-derived CDR1 and CDR2 are LNHNV and YYDKDF (reference sequence). Trimming pared 3 bases from V and 4 bases from J, leaving 3 bases between. The CDR3 region has the DNA TGTGCCACCAGCAGCGGCACCGGGGAGCTGTTTTTT. This sequence encodes CATSSGTGELFF.

This clonotype has more than one count but fewer than ten. The chain employs TRBV18 and TRBJ2-7; 10 nucleotides line up with TRBD1. The junction had 16 bases not matched to a gene; V was cut back by 3 bases and J by 5 bases. The CDR3 runs to 18 residues. The germline CDR1 and CDR2 sequences are KGHSH and LQKENI. The CDR3, as DNA: TGTGCCAGCTCACCGACCGACAGGGGGCTATCAATATCCCACGAGCAGTACTTC. Its protein is CASSPTDRGLSISHEQYF.

This clonotype was detected many times. This chain connects TRBV12-3 or TRBV12-4 to TRBJ1-6, with D possibly being TRBD1 (5 bases). V was shortened by 3 bases and J by 7 bases, with 10 bases between the two germline ends. There are 14 residues in the CDR3. The CDR3 DNA reads TGTGCCAGCAGTTTTATCGCAGGGAATTCACCCCTCCACTTT. Translating gives CASSFIAGNSPLHF.

This clonotype was picked up one time. The chain uses TRBV19 and TRBJ1-5, with 10 bases aligning to TRBD1. Germline assignment: CDR1 LNHDA and CDR2 SQIVND (reference sequence). The CDR3 is 15 residues long. Unmatched junction bases numbered 4, after V lost 5 bases and J lost 3 bases. CDR3 amino acids: CASSLDRGLNQPQHF. CDR3 in DNA: TGTGCCAGTAGTCTCGACAGGGGGCTCAATCAGCCCCAGCATTTT.